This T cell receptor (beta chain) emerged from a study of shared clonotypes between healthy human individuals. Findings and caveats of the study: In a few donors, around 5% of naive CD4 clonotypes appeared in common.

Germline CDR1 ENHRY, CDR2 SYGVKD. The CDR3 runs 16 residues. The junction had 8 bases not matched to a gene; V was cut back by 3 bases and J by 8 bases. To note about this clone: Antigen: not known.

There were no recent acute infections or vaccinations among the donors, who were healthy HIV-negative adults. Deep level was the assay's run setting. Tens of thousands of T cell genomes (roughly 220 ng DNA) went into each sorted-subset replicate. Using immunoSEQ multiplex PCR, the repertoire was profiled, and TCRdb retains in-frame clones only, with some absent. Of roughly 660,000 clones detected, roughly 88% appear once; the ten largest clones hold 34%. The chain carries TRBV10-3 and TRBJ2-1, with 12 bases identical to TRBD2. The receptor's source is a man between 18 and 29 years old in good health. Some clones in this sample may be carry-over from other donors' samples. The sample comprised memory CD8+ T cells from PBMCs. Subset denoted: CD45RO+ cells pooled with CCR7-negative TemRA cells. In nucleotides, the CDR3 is TGTGCCATCAGTGACCGACTAGCGGGAGAGGAGGATGAGCAGTTCTTC. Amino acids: CAISDRLAGEEDEQFF.